This TCR beta chain was retrieved from a study of beta chain features in type 1 diabetes. Expressed TCRB transcripts were sequenced, since all the RNA that had been isolated was reverse transcribed. Generated by immunoSEQ multiplex PCR, the TCRdb table keeps only in-frame clones and is missing some. Here the sample spans 110,000 to 150,000 clones, 9% to 10% being singletons. This clone has only a few counts. The sequencing sample was made of central memory CD4+ T cells from blood. This receptor was taken from a woman aged 40 to 50 in good health.

The CDR3 DNA sequence: TGTGCCAGCAGCTTAGGCCGCAGGAACACTGAAGCTTTCTTT. It specifies CASSLGRRNTEAFF. This chain joins TRBV13 and TRBJ1-1; D gene unclear. The CDR3 has 14 residues. Trimming removed 0 bases from V and 1 base from J, with 6 bases in between. Germline assignment: CDR1 PRHDT and CDR2 FYEKMQ (reference sequence). The entire variable domain, with the rest obtained from reference TRBV13 and TRBJ1-1, is as follows: AAGVIQSPRHLIKEKRETATLKCYPIPRHDTVYWYQQGPGQDPQFLISFYEKMQSDKGSIPDRFSAQQFSDYHSELNMSSLELGDSALYFCASSLGRRNTEAFFGQGTRLTVV.